This T cell receptor beta chain was sequenced during a study of blood T cell repertoires in COVID-19 (TCRdb year 2020). Looking at the study overall: Samples covering the acute and convalescent phases of COVID-19 were provided by collaborators in the United States, Italy and Spain. The repertoires were made available in a free public database intended to serve as a resource for research on the immune response to SARS-CoV-2. Sample metadata almost always included a de-identified subject ID, COVID-19 status, age in years and sex. The material from the prospective study consisted of cDNA or gDNA derived from T cells, B-cell-depleted T cells, or PBMCs. HLA class I and class II types, where available, came from metadata supplied by the sample provider rather than from assay-based typing. Samples were obtained from the ongoing ImmuneRACE study (first 160 participants) and from about 1,300 subjects provided by 6 global collaborators. Deeply sampled blood TCRbeta repertoires from subjects exposed to, actively infected with, or recovered from COVID-19 were included in the dataset. Results and caveats for the whole study, not just this receptor: How much clinical and demographic metadata was included differed by source and by participant, and the metadata was provided uncurated.

TCRbeta CDR3 regions were amplified from genomic DNA using the immunoSEQ Assay, a bias-controlled multiplex PCR. As for how the authors treated the data: The number of nucleated cells in each sample was estimated by amplification of reference gene primers within the assay. To quantify the absolute abundance of each unique TCRbeta CDR3 rearrangement, sequence reads were collapsed and filtered. For each sample, productive Simpson clonality was calculated as the square root of Simpson's diversity index across productive rearrangements. TCRdb took over this immuneACCESS table, retaining in-frame rearrangements with V and J assigned. Such tables are incomplete; in checked studies, under half of the missing clones stem from an unresolved V gene, and the remainder is unexplained. V, J and clone size are those of that table, while D and trimming were read from the DNA. The table for this sample lists about 210,000 clones; around 84% of them were counted only once. About 3% of the sample goes to the ten largest clones.

Comment on this clone: This clone's antigen is unknown. It has no much larger one-base neighbor in the sample; base qualities were not kept.

V is trimmed back by 2 bases and J by 4 bases, and the junction contains 7 bases that no gene match accounts for. The germline V gene provides CDR1 SGHTA and CDR2 FQGNSA. Taken from cysteine to phenylalanine, the CDR3 has 15 residues. Here the CDR3 DNA is all that survives: 45 bases in frame from base 1. Each collaborating institution followed its own protocols to collect whole blood in K2EDTA tubes. For TCRbeta analysis, collaborator samples were shipped as frozen whole blood, as isolated PBMCs, or as DNA extracted from either sample type. This receptor was obtained from a man in his 60s with acute or convalescent COVID-19. The receptor chain draws on TRBV7-2 and TRBJ2-7, with 8 junctional bases fitting TRBD1. Sample: peripheral blood. This receptor carries the CDR3 CASSLWQGAAYEQYF. The DNA sequence is as follows: TGTGCCAGCAGCTTATGGCAGGGGGCTGCGTACGAGCAGTACTTC.